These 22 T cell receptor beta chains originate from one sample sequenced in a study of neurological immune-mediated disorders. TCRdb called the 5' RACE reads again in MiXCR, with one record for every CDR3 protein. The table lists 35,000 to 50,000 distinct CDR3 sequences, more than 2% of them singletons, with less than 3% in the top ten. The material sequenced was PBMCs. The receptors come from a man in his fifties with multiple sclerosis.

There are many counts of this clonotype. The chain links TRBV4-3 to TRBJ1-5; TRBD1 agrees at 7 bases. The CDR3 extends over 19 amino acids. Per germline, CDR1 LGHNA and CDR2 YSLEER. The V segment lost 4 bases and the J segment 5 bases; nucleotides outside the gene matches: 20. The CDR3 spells CASSLIPFRTGDLDQPQHF. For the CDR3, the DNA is TGCGCCAGCAGCCTCATTCCTTTCAGGACAGGCGATTTGGATCAGCCCCAGCATTTT.

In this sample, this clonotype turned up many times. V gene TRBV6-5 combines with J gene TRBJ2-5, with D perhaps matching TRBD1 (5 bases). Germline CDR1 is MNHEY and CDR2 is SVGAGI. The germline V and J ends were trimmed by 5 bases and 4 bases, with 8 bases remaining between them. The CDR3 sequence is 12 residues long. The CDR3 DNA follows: TGTGCCAGCAGTCAGGGCCGAGAGACCCAGTACTTC. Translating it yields CASSQGRETQYF.

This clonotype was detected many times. The CDR3 spells CSVAGTGIDTQYF. CDR3 nucleotides: TGCAGCGTTGCGGGGACAGGGATAGATACGCAGTATTTT. This chain connects TRBV29-1 to TRBJ2-3, with 9 positions matching TRBD1. J lost 5 bases, V lost 4 bases, and 4 bases had no gene match. Germline loops: CDR1 SQVTM, CDR2 ANQGSEA. The length of the CDR3 is 13 residues.

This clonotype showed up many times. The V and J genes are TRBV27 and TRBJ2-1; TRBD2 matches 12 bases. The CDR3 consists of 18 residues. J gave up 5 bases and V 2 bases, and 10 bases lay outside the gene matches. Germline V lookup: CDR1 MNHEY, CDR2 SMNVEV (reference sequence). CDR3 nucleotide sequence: TGTGCCAGCAGTTTACGTAGACTAGCGGGGGCCCTAAACAATGAGCAGTTCTTC. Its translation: CASSLRRLAGALNNEQFF.

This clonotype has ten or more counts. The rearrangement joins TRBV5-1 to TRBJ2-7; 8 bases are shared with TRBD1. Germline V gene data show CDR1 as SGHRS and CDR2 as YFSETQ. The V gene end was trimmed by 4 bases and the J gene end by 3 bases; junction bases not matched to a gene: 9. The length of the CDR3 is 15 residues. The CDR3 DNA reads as TGCGCCAGCAGCCCAGGAGGACAGGGTTTCTACGAGCAGTACTTC. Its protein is CASSPGGQGFYEQYF.

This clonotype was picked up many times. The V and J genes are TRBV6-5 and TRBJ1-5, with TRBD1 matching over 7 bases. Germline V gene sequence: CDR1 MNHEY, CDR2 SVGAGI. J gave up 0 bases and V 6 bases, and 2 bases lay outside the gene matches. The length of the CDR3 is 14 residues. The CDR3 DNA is TGTGCCAGCAGGGCAGGGGGTAGCAATCAGCCCCAGCATTTT. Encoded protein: CASRAGGSNQPQHF.

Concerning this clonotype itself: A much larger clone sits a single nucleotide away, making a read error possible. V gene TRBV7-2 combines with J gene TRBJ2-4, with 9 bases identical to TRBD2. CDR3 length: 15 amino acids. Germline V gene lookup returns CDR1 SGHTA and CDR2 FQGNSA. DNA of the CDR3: TGTGCCAGCAGCTTAGGCGGGGGGGCCAAAAAAATTCAGTACTTC. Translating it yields CASSLGGGAKKIQYF.

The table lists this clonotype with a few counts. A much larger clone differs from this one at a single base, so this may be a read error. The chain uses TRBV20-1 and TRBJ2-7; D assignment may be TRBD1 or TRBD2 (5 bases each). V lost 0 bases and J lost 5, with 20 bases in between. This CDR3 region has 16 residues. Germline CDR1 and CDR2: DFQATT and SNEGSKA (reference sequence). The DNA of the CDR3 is TGCAGTGCTAGAGATAGACGGGGACGGACGAACAACGAGCAGTACTTC. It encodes CSARDRRGRTNNEQYF.

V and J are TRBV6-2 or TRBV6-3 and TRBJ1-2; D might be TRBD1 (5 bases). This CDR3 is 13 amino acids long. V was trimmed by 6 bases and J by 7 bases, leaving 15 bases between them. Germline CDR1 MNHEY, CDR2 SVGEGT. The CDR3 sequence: CASSTGTKSGYTF. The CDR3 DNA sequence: TGTGCCAGCAGCACCGGGACGAAGAGTGGCTACACCTTC.

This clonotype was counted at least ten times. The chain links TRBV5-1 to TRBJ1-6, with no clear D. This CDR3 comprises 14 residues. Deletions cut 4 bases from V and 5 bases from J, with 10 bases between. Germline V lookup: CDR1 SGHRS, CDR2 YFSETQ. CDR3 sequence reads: CASSVPVDNSPLHF. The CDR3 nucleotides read TGCGCCAGCAGCGTCCCCGTCGATAATTCACCCCTCCACTTT. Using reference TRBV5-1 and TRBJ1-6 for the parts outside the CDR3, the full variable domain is KAGVTQTPRYLIKTRGQQVTLSCSPISGHRSVSWYQQTPGQGLQFLFEYFSETQRNKGNFPGRFSGRQFSNSRSEMNVSTLELGDSALYLCASSVPVDNSPLHFGNGTRLTVT.

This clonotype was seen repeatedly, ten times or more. DNA for the CDR3: TGTGCCAGCAGCTCCACCCTTGGCGGGGGAGGTAGGGGTATGGCTCCGCAGTATTTT. It codes for CASSSTLGGGGRGMAPQYF. This chain connects TRBV7-2 to TRBJ2-3, with 7 nucleotides matching TRBD2. Germline values: CDR1 SGHTA, CDR2 FQGNSA. V trimming: 4 bases; J trimming: 10 bases; junction bases outside the gene matches: 26. The CDR3 has 19 amino acids.

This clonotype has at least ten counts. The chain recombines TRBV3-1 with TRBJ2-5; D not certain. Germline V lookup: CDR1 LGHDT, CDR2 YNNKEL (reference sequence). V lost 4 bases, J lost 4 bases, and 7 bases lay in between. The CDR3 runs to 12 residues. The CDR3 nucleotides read TGTGCCAGCAGCCTCTTGGGAGAGACCCAGTACTTC. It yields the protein CASSLLGETQYF.

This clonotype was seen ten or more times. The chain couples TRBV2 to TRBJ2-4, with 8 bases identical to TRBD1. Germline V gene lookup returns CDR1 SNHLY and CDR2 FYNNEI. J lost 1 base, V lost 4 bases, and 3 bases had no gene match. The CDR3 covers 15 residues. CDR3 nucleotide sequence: TGTGCCAGCAGTGGGACAGGGCGGGCCAAAAACATTCAGTACTTC. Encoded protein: CASSGTGRAKNIQYF. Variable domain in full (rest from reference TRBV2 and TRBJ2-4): EPEVTQTPSHQVTQMGQEVILRCVPISNHLYFYWYRQILGQKVEFLVSFYNNEISEKSEIFDDQFSVERPDGSNFTLKIRSTKLEDSAMYFCASSGTGRAKNIQYFGAGTRLSVL.

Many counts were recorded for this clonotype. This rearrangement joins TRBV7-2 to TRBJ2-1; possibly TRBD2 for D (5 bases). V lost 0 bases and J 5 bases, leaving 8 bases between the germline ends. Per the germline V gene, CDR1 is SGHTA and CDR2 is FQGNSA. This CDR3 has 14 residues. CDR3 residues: CASSLATNHNEQFF. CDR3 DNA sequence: TGTGCCAGCAGCTTAGCGACTAACCACAATGAGCAGTTCTTC.

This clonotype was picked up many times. CDR3 protein: CASSLHDQNYGYTF. The DNA for the CDR3 is TGCGCCAGCAGCTTGCATGACCAAAACTATGGCTACACCTTC. This chain uses TRBV5-1 with TRBJ1-2, with unresolved D. CDR3 length: 14 amino acids. The V end was cut by 1 base, the J end by 2 bases, with 9 bases between. Per germline, CDR1 SGHRS and CDR2 YFSETQ.

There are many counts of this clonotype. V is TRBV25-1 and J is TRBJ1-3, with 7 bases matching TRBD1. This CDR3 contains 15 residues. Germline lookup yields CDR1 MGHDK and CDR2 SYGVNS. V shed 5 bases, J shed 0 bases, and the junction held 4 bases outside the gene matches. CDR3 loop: CASSQGQNSGNTIYF. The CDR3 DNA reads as TGTGCCAGCAGTCAGGGACAGAACTCTGGAAACACCATATATTTT.

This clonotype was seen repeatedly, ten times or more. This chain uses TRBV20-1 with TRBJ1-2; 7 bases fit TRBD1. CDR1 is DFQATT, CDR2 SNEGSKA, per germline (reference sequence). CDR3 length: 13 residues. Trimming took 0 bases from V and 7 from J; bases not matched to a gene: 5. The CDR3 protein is CSARETTGSGYTF. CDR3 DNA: TGCAGTGCTAGAGAGACGACAGGGTCTGGCTACACCTTC.

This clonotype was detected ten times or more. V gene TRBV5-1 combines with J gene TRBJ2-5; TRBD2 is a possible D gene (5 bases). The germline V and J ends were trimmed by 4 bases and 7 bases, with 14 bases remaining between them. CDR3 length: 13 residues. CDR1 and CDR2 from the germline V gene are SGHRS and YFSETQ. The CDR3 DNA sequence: TGCGCCAGCAGCCCCGGGAAGCCCCGGACCCAGTACTTC. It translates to CASSPGKPRTQYF.

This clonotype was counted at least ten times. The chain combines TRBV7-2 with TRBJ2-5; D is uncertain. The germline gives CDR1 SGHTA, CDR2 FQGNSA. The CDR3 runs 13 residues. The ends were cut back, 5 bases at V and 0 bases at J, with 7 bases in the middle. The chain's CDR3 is CASSRPNQETQYF. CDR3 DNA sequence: TGTGCCAGCAGCCGTCCCAACCAAGAGACCCAGTACTTC. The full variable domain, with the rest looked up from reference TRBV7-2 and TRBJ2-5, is GAGVSQSPSNKVTEKGKDVELRCDPISGHTALYWYRQSLGQGLEFLIYFQGNSAPDKSGLPSDRFSAERTGGSVSTLTIQRTQQEDSAVYLCASSRPNQETQYFGPGTRLLVL.

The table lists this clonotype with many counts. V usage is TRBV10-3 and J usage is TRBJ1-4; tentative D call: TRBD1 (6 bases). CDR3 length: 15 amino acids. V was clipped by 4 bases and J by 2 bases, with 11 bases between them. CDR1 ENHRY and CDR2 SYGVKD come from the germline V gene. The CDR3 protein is CAISGATGTNEKLFF. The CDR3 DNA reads TGTGCCATCAGTGGAGCTACAGGGACTAATGAAAAACTGTTTTTT.

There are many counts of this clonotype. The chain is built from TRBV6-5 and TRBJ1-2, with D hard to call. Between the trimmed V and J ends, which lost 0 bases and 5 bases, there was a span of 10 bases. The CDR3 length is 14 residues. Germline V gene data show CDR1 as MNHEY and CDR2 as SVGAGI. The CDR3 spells CASSYSQAPYGYTF. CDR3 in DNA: TGTGCCAGCAGTTACTCCCAGGCCCCATATGGCTACACCTTC.

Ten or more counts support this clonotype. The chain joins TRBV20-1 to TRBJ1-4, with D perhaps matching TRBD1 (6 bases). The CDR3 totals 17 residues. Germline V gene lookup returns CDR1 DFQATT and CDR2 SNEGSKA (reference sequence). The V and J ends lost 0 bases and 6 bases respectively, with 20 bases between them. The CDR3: CSARDWGANRRDEKLFF. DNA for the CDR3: TGCAGTGCTAGAGATTGGGGGGCTAACCGTCGAGATGAAAAACTGTTTTTT.